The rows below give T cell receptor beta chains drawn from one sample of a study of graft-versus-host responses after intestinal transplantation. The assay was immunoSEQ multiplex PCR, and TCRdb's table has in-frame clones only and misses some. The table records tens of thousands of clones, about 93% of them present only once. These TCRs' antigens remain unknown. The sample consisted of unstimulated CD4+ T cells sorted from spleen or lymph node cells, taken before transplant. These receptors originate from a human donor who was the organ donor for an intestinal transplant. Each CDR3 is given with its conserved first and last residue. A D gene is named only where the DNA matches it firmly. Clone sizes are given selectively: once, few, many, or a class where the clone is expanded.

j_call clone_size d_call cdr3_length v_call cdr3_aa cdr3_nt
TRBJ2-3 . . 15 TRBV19 CASSQGQTSTDTQYF TGTGCCAGTAGTCAAGGACAAACTAGCACAGATACGCAGTATTTT
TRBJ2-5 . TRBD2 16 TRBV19 CASSGGTSGSQMAQYF TGTGCCAGTAGTGGGGGGACTAGCGGATCCCAGATGGCCCAGTACTTC
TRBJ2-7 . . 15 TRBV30 CAWMDSGLSSYEQYF TGTGCCTGGATGGACTCGGGACTCTCCTCGTACGAGCAGTACTTC
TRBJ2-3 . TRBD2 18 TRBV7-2 CASSSLPRTSGSGGTQYF TGTGCCAGCAGCTCGCTACCAAGGACTAGCGGGAGTGGGGGTACGCAGTATTTT
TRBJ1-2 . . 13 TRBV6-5 CASSPDWNYGYTF TGTGCCAGCAGTCCGGACTGGAACTATGGCTACACCTTC
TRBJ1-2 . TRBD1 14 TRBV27 CASSSRQGAEGYTF TGTGCCAGCAGTTCGCGACAGGGGGCGGAAGGCTACACCTTC
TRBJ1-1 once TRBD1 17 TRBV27 CASSFGADRGRETEAFF TGTGCCAGCAGTTTCGGGGCCGACAGGGGGCGGGAGACTGAAGCTTTCTTT
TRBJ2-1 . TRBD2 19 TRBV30 CAWSVRSSGRPYSYNEQFF TGTGCCTGGAGTGTAAGATCTAGCGGGAGGCCCTACTCCTACAATGAGCAGTTCTTC
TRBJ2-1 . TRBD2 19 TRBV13 CASSHQLAGYVGSYNEQFF TGTGCCAGCAGCCATCAACTAGCGGGTTATGTAGGCTCCTACAATGAGCAGTTCTTC
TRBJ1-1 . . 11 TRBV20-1 CSARKAAEAFF TGCAGTGCTAGGAAAGCAGCTGAAGCTTTCTTT
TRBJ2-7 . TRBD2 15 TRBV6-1 CASSEATSGTYEQYF TGTGCCAGCAGTGAAGCGACTAGCGGGACCTACGAGCAGTACTTC
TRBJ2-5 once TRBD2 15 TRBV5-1 CASSLASGRAETQYF TGCGCCAGCAGCTTGGCTAGCGGGAGGGCTGAGACCCAGTACTTC
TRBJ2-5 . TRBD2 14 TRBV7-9 CASSLVAGGETQYF TGTGCCAGCAGCTTAGTAGCGGGTGGGGAGACCCAGTACTTC
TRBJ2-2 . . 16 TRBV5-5 CASSLHGAANTGELFF TGTGCCAGCAGTCTCCATGGGGCCGCGAACACCGGGGAGCTGTTTTTT
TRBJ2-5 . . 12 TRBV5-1 CASSFGSETQYF TGCGCCAGCAGCTTTGGTAGCGAGACCCAGTACTTC
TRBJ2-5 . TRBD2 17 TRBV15 CATSRATRDYLQETQYF TGTGCCACCAGCAGAGCTACCCGGGACTATCTACAAGAGACCCAGTACTTC
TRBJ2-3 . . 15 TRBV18 CASSPLAGSTDTQYF TGTGCCAGCTCACCACTAGCCGGTAGCACAGATACGCAGTATTTT
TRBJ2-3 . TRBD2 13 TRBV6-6 CASSLAGADTQYF TGTGCCAGCAGCCTAGCGGGAGCAGATACGCAGTATTTT
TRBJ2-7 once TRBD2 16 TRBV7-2 CASSRDSLAAHYEQYF TGTGCCAGCAGTAGAGACTCGCTAGCGGCCCACTACGAGCAGTACTTC
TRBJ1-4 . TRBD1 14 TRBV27 CASSFGTGGEKLFF TGTGCCAGCAGTTTTGGGACAGGGGGCGAAAAACTGTTTTTT
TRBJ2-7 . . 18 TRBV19 CASSIDTPGGSQLYEQYF TGTGCCAGTAGTATAGATACGCCTGGAGGGAGCCAGCTCTACGAGCAGTACTTC
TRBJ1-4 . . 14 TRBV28 CASSGAGRNEKLFF TGTGCCAGCAGTGGTGCGGGTCGGAATGAAAAACTGTTTTTT
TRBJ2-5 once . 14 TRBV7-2 CASSLGAGQETQYF TGTGCCAGCAGCTTGGGGGCAGGGCAAGAGACCCAGTACTTC
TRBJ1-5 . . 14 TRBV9 CASSVGDMNQPQHF TGTGCCAGCAGCGTAGGGGACATGAATCAGCCCCAGCATTTT
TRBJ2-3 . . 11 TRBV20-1 CSAQYTDTQYF TGCAGTGCGCAATACACAGATACGCAGTATTTT
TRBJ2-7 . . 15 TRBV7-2 CASSLAGLSSYEQYF TGTGCCAGCAGCTTAGCGGGGCTTAGCTCCTACGAGCAGTACTTC
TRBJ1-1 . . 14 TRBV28 CATRGPYRYTEAFF TGTGCCACACGGGGCCCATACCGGTACACTGAAGCTTTCTTT
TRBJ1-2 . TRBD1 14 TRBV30 CAWSVQGAHYGYTF TGTGCCTGGAGTGTACAGGGGGCGCACTATGGCTACACCTTC
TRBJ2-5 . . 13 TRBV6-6 CASSYRDQETQYF TGTGCCAGCAGTTACCGGGACCAAGAGACCCAGTACTTC
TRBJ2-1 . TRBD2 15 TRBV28 CASKVAGTSYNEQFF TGTGCCAGCAAAGTAGCGGGAACATCCTACAATGAGCAGTTCTTC
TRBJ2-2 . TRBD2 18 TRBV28 CASSLSGLAGVITGELFF TGTGCCAGCAGTTTAAGCGGACTAGCGGGAGTAATCACCGGGGAGCTGTTTTTT
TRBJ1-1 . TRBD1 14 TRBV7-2 CASSPRQGRTEAFF TGTGCCAGCAGCCCTCGACAGGGTCGTACTGAAGCTTTCTTT
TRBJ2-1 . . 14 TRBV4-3 CASSQDEVYNEQFF TGCGCCAGCAGCCAAGATGAAGTATACAATGAGCAGTTCTTC
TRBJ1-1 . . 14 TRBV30 CAWSVGRMNTEAFF TGTGCCTGGAGTGTAGGAAGGATGAACACTGAAGCTTTCTTT
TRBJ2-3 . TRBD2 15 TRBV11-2 CASSQGLAGADTQYF TGTGCCAGCAGCCAGGGACTAGCGGGGGCAGATACGCAGTATTTT
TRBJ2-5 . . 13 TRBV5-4 CASSLLQEDEQYF TGTGCCAGCAGCTTGTTACAGGAGGATGAGCAGTACTTC
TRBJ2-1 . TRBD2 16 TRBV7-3 CASSLKGLASYNEQFF TGTGCCAGCAGCTTAAAAGGACTAGCCTCCTACAATGAGCAGTTCTTC
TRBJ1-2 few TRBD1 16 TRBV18 CASSPNDRAVHYGYTF TGTGCCAGCTCACCAAACGACAGGGCAGTTCACTATGGCTACACCTTC
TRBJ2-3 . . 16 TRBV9 CARSEGGRTVADTQYF TGTGCCCGCAGCGAGGGGGGGAGGACAGTAGCAGATACGCAGTATTTT
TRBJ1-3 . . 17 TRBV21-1 CASSKPTGNYSGNTIYF TGTGCCAGCAGCAAGCCGACAGGCAACTACTCTGGAAACACCATATATTTT
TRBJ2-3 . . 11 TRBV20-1 CSARSTDTQYF TGCAGTGCTAGAAGCACAGATACGCAGTATTTT
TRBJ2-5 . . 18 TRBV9 CASSVVVGLGQTKETQYF TGTGCCAGCAGCGTAGTAGTGGGATTGGGACAAACCAAAGAGACCCAGTACTTC
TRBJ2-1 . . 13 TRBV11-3 CASSFGGHNEQFF TGTGCCAGCAGCTTCGGAGGACACAATGAGCAGTTCTTC
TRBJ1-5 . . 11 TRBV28 CASSYPGRSIF TGTGCCAGCAGTTACCCGGGACGAAGCATTTTT
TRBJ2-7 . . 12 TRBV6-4 CASSDSVREQYF TGTGCCAGCAGTGACTCCGTTCGCGAGCAGTACTTC
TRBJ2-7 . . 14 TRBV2 CASSAGTQVSEQYF TGTGCCAGCAGTGCCGGGACCCAGGTGAGCGAGCAGTACTTC
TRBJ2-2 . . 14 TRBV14 CASSPRLGSGELFF TGTGCCAGCAGTCCCCGACTAGGTTCCGGGGAGCTGTTTTTT
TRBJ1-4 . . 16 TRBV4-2 CASSQIPGGPDEKLFF TGTGCCAGCAGCCAAATCCCCGGGGGCCCAGATGAAAAACTGTTTTTT
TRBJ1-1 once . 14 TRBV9 CASSVDLMNTEAFF TGTGCCAGCAGCGTAGACCTGATGAACACTGAAGCTTTCTTT
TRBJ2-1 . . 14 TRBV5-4 CASSFGTPHNEQFF TGTGCCAGCAGCTTTGGGACACCTCACAATGAGCAGTTCTTC
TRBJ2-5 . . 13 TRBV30 CAWSQGWQEIQYF TGTGCCTGGAGCCAAGGATGGCAAGAGATCCAGTACTTC
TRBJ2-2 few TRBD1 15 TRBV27 CASSLRTGRGGELFF TGTGCCAGCAGTTTACGGACAGGGCGCGGCGGGGAGCTGTTTTTT
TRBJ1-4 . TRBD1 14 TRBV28 CASSSGGAGEKLFF TGTGCCAGCAGTTCAGGGGGCGCAGGGGAAAAACTGTTTTTT
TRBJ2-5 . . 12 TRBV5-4 CASSLQGETQYF TGTGCCAGCAGCTTACAGGGAGAGACCCAGTACTTC
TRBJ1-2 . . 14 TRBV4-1 CASSLVGSNYGYTF TGCGCCAGCAGCCTAGTGGGCTCGAACTATGGCTACACCTTC
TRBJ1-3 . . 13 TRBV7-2 CASTPGRGNTIYF TGTGCCAGCACCCCAGGCAGGGGAAACACCATATATTTT
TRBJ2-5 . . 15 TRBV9 CASSAVGGYRETQYF TGTGCCAGCAGCGCCGTGGGGGGTTATAGGGAGACCCAGTACTTC